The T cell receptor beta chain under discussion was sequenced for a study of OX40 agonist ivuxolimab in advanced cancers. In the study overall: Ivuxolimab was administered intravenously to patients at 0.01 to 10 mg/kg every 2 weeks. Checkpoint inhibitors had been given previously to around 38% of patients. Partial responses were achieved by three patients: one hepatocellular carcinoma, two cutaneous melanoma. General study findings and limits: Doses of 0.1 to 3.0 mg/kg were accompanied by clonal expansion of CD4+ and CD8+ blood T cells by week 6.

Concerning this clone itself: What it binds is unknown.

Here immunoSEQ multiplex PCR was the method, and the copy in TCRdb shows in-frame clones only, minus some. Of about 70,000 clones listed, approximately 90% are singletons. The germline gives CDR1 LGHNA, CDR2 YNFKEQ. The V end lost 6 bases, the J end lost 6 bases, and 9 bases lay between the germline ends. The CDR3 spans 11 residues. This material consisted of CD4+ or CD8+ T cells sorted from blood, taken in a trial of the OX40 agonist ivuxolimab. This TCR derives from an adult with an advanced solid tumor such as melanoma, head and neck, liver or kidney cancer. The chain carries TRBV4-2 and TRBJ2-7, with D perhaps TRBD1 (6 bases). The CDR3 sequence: CASRQGTEQYF. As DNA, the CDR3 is TGTGCCAGCAGACAGGGAACCGAGCAGTACTTC.